This TCR beta chain comes out of a study of T cells in Graves' hyperthyroidism and ophthalmopathy. Overall study: Prior to any treatment, at the point of initial diagnosis, peripheral blood was collected.

Researchers barred patients who had uncontrolled infection, other autoimmune disease, pregnancy or lactation. Diagnostic assessment was based on clinical symptoms, serum thyroxine and TRAb, thyroid ultrasound and orbital computed tomography. Notes on the study in general: Ophthalmopathy was model-predicted a median about 6.7 months pre-onset.

Amplified TCR beta CDR3 regions derived from RNA transcripts. Researchers ran a first-round RT-PCR on the TCR CDR3 using the HTBI primer set. Using its own MiXCR run on the multiplex PCR reads, TCRdb lists one record per CDR3 protein. This sample has about 560,000 distinct CDR3 sequences; more than 15% occur once, and the top ten carry less than 9.5%. At least ten counts were recorded for this clonotype. Its matching antigen is unknown. Sequencing was carried out using blood. This TCR was recovered from a woman aged 25 to 39 with Graves' hyperthyroidism.

The CDR3 loop is CASSQDTSNQPQHF. CDR3 sequence (DNA): TGTGCCAGCAGCCAAGACACTAGCAATCAGCCCCAGCATTTT. The rearrangement joins TRBV11-2 to TRBJ1-5, with no clear D. Deletions cut 5 bases from V and 0 bases from J, with 8 bases between. There are 14 residues in the CDR3. Germline V gene data show CDR1 as SGHAT and CDR2 as FQNNGV.